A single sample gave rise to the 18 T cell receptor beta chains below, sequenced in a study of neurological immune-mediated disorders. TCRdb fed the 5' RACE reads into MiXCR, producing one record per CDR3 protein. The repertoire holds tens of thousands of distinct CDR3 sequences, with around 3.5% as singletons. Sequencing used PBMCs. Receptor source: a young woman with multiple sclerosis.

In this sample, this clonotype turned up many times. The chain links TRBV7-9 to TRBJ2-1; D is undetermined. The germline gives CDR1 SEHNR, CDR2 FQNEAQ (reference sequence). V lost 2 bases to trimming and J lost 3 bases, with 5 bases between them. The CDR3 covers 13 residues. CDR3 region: CASSLQNYNEQFF. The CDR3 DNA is TGTGCCAGCAGCTTACAGAACTACAATGAGCAGTTCTTC. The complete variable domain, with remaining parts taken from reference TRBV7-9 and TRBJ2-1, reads DTGVSQNPRHKITKRGQNVTFRCDPISEHNRLYWYRQTLGQGPEFLTYFQNEAQLEKSRLLSDRFSAERPKGSFSTLEIQRTEQGDSAMYLCASSLQNYNEQFFGPGTRLTVL.

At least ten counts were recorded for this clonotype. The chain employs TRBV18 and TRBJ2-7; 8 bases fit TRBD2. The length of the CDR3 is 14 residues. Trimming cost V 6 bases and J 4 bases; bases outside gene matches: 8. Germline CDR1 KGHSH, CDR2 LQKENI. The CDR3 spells CASSLGLAGYEQYF. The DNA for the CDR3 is TGTGCCAGCTCCCTGGGGCTAGCGGGTTACGAGCAGTACTTC.

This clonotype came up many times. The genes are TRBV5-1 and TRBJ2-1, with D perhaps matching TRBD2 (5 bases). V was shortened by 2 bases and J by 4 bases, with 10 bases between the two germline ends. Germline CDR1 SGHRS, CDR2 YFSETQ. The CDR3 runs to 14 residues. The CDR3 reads CASSLGLEYNEQFF. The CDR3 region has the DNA TGCGCCAGCAGCTTAGGACTGGAGTACAATGAGCAGTTCTTC.

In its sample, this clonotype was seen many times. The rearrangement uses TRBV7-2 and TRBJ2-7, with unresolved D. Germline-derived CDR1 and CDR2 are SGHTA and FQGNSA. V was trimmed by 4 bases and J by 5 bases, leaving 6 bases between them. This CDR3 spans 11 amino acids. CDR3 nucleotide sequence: TGTGCCAGCAGCTCCAGACACGAGCAGTACTTC. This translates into CASSSRHEQYF.

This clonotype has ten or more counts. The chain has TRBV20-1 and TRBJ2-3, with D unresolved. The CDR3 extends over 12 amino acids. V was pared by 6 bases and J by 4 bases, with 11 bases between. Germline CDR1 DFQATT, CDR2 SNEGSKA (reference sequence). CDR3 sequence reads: CSAASLSDTQYF. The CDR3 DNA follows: TGCAGTGCCGCCTCTCTATCAGATACGCAGTATTTT.

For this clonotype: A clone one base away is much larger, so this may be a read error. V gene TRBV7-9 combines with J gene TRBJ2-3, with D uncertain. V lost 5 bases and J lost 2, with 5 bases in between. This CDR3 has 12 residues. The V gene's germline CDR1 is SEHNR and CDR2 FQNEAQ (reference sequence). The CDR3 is CASSTYTDTQYF. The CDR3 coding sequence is TGTGCCAGCAGCACATACACAGATACGCAGTATTTT.

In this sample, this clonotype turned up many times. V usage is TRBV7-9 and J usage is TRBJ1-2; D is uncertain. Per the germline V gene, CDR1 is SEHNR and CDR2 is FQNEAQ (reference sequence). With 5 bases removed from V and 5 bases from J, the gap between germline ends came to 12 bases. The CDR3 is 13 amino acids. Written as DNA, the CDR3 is TGTGCCAGCAGCCTCCCGGAAGGGTATGGCTACACCTTC. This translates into CASSLPEGYGYTF.

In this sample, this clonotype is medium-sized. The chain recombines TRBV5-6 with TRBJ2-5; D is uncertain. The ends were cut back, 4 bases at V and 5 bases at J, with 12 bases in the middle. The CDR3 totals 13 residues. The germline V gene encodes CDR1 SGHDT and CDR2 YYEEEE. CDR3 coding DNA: TGTGCCAGCAGCGAATTTCCCAGGGAGACCCAGTACTTC. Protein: CASSEFPRETQYF. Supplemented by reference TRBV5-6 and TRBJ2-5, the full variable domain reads DAGVTQSPTHLIKTRGQQVTLRCSPKSGHDTVSWYQQALGQGPQFIFQYYEEEERQRGNFPDRFSGHQFPNYSSELNVNALLLGDSALYLCASSEFPRETQYFGPGTRLLVL.

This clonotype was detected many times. The CDR3 DNA reads TGTGCCAGCAGCGTAGACCCTTTTGGACTAGCTCTTCGGGATGAGCAGTTCTTC. Amino acid sequence: CASSVDPFGLALRDEQFF. This chain links TRBV9 with TRBJ2-1, with 8 bases matching TRBD2. The CDR3 covers 18 residues. Trimming took 0 bases from V and 8 from J; bases not matched to a gene: 16. Germline CDR1 is SGDLS and CDR2 is YYNGEE.

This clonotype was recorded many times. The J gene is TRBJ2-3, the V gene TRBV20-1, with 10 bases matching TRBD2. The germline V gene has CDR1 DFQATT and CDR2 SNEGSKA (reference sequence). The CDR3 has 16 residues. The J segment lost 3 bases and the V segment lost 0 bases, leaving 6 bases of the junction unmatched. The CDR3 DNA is TGCAGTGCTAGAGACCGACTAGCGGGTACGACAGATACGCAGTATTTT. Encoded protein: CSARDRLAGTTDTQYF.

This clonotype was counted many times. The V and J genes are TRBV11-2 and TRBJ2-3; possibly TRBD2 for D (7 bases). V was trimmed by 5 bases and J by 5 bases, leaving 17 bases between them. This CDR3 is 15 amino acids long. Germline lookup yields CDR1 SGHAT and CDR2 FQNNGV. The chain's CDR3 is CASSLTGGRGDTQYF. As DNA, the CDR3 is TGTGCCAGCAGCCTAACGGGGGGCAGGGGAGATACGCAGTATTTT.

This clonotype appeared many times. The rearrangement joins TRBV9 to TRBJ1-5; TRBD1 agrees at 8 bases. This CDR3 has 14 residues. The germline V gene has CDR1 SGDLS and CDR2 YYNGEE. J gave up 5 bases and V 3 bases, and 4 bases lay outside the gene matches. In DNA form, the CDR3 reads TGTGCCAGCAGCGAGGACAGGGACGATCAGCCCCAGCATTTT. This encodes CASSEDRDDQPQHF.

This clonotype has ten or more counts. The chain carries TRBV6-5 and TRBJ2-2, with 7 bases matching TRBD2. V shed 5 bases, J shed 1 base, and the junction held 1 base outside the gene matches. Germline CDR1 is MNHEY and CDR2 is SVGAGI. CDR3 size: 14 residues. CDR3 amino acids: CASSPGGNTGELFF. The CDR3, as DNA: TGTGCCAGCAGTCCGGGGGGGAACACCGGGGAGCTGTTTTTT.

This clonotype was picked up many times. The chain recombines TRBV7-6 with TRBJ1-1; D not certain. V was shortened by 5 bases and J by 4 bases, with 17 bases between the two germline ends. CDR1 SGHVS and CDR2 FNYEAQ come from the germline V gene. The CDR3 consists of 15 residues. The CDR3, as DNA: TGTGCCAGCAGCGCACAGCATAAGGAGGGCACTGAAGCTTTCTTT. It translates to CASSAQHKEGTEAFF.

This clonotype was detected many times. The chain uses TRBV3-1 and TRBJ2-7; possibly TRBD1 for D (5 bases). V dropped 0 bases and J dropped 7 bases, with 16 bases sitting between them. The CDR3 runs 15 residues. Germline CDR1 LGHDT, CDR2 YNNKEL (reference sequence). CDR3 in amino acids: CASSQDLGRVQEQYF. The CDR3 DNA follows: TGTGCCAGCAGCCAAGATCTCGGCAGGGTGCAAGAGCAGTACTTC.

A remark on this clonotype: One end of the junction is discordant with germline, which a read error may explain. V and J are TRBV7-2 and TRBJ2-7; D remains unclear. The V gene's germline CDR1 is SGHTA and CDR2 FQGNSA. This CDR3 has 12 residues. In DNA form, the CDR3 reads TGTGCCAGCAGCCTGGACCACTACGGGCAGTACTTC. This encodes CASSLDHYGQYF.

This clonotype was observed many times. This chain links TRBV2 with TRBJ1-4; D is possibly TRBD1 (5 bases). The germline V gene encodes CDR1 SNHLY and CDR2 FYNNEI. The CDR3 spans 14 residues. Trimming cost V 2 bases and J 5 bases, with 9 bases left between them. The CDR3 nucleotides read TGTGCCAGCAGTGAATCCCGGGGGAATGAAAAACTGTTTTTT. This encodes CASSESRGNEKLFF.

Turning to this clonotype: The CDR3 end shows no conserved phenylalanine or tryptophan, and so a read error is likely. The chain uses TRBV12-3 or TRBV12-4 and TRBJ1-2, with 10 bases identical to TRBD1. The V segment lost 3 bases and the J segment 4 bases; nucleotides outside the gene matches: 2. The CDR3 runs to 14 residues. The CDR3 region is CASSFGQGVYGYTN. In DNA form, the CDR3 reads TGTGCCAGCAGTTTCGGACAGGGGGTCTATGGCTACACCAAC.